This T cell receptor (beta chain) stems from a study of shared clonotypes between healthy human individuals. General study findings and limits: Clonotypes which were not shared had lower generation probabilities than clonotypes that all four donors shared.

Each donor was a Caucasian adult residing in Nashville, Tennessee. The data were produced by immunoSEQ multiplex PCR, yet TCRdb's version contains in-frame clones alone and is incomplete. The sample has over a million clones, around three quarters seen once. This CDR3 has 14 residues. Trimming took off 1 base at V and 2 bases at J, with 10 bases between the two ends. The germline V gene has CDR1 SGHRS and CDR2 YFSETQ. About this clone itself: What it binds is not known. Within the sample, other DNA sequences also encode this same CDR3.

The sequence was obtained from a man aged 18 to 30 in good health. Some clones in this sample may be carry-over from other donors' samples. The gene calls are TRBV5-1 and TRBJ2-7; TRBD1 is a possible D gene (5 bases). Sequenced sample: memory CD4+ T cells from PBMCs. The subset: CD45RA-negative fraction. CDR3 nucleotide sequence: TGCGCCAGCAGCTTGTCACCAGGGCCCTACGAGCAGTACTTC. Its protein product is CASSLSPGPYEQYF.